The 19 T cell receptor beta chains presented below share a single source sample, sequenced in a study of T cell responses to AZD1222 COVID-19 vaccine. Sequencing was performed with immunoSEQ multiplex PCR; in TCRdb, only in-frame clones are kept and a portion is missing. Among about 170,000 clones listed, around nine tenths were seen once. Sequenced here: peripheral blood, sampled on day 0 of AZD1222 vaccination. These receptors all stem from an adult in good health.

The V gene is TRBV7-2, the J gene TRBJ2-1; the D is unclear. The CDR3 is 15 residues long. The ends were cut back, 2 bases at V and 0 bases at J, with 8 bases in the middle. CDR1 is SGHTA, CDR2 FQGNSA, per germline. CDR3 DNA sequence: TGTGCCAGCAGCTTACCCCGGAGCTCCTACAATGAGCAGTTCTTC. Encoded protein: CASSLPRSSYNEQFF.

This chain uses TRBV5-5 with TRBJ1-5; a weak D match, TRBD1 (5 bases). Trimming took off 1 base at V and 2 bases at J, with 13 bases between the two ends. The CDR3 sequence is 16 residues long. Germline V gene data show CDR1 as SGHKS and CDR2 as YYEKEE (reference sequence). The CDR3 here is CASSLLAGPGNQPQHF. DNA of the CDR3: TGTGCCAGCAGCTTGTTAGCAGGGCCGGGCAATCAGCCCCAGCATTTT.

The chain links TRBV18 to TRBJ2-7, with D perhaps matching TRBD1 (5 bases). V was clipped by 5 bases and J by 0 bases, with 11 bases between them. In germline, CDR1 is KGHSH, CDR2 LQKENI. The CDR3 spans 14 residues. The CDR3 nucleotides are TGTGCCAGCTCATTTATAGGGGCCTCCTACGAGCAGTACTTC. It translates to CASSFIGASYEQYF.

The V call is TRBV6-2 or TRBV6-3, the J call TRBJ2-7; 8 bases fit TRBD2. The CDR3 runs 12 residues. J lost 7 bases, V lost 5 bases, and 4 bases had no gene match. Germline lookup yields CDR1 MNHEY and CDR2 SVGEGT. CDR3 bases: TGTGCCAGCAGTCTCCTAGCGGGTGAGCAGTACTTC. Translated: CASSLLAGEQYF.

The rearrangement joins TRBV20-1 to TRBJ1-5; D gene ambiguous. Germline CDR1 and CDR2: DFQATT and SNEGSKA (reference sequence). V was shortened by 3 bases and J by 0 bases, with 9 bases between the two germline ends. The CDR3 sequence is 14 residues long. Here the CDR3 DNA reads TGCAGTGCTAGTGAGGGTAATAGCAATCAGCCCCAGCATTTT. Protein product: CSASEGNSNQPQHF.

J is TRBJ1-5 and V is TRBV7-2; TRBD1 is a possible D gene (5 bases). CDR3 size: 13 residues. Trimming took off 4 bases at V and 7 bases at J, with 11 bases between the two ends. Germline V lookup: CDR1 SGHTA, CDR2 FQGNSA. DNA of the CDR3: TGTGCCAGCAGCTCCGCAGGGAACCAGCCCCAGCATTTT. Residues: CASSSAGNQPQHF.

This clone was detected once. The V call is TRBV27, the J call TRBJ2-2, with 8 bases aligning to TRBD2. CDR3 size: 16 residues. Germline V gene data show CDR1 as MNHEY and CDR2 as SMNVEV (reference sequence). The ends lost 3 bases at V and 7 bases at J; junction bases unmatched: 10. CDR3 DNA: TGTGCCAGCAGTTTTTTAGCGGGGCAAGGGGGCGGGGAGCTGTTTTTT. Translation gives CASSFLAGQGGGELFF.

This chain uses TRBV7-2 with TRBJ1-3; tentatively, D is TRBD1 (5 bases). V lost 5 bases and J lost 2, with 13 bases in between. The CDR3 spans 15 residues. Germline-derived CDR1 and CDR2 are SGHTA and FQGNSA. The CDR3 DNA sequence: TGTGCCAGCAGCATAACTTGGACACCTGGAAACACCATATATTTT. This codes for CASSITWTPGNTIYF.

The CDR3 loop reads CASSPRTVDTQYF. DNA for the CDR3: TGTGCCAGCAGCCCCCGGACTGTAGATACGCAGTATTTT. The chain has TRBV7-2 and TRBJ2-3; D might be TRBD2 (5 bases). This CDR3 has 13 amino acids. Germline CDR1 is SGHTA and CDR2 is FQGNSA. V was pared by 5 bases and J by 5 bases, with 11 bases between.

The J gene is TRBJ1-3, the V gene TRBV6-5; D perhaps matches TRBD1 (6 bases). The CDR3 length is 14 residues. V shed 10 bases and J shed 0 bases, with 13 bases lying between them. Germline CDR1 is MNHEY and CDR2 is SVGAGI. The chain's CDR3 is CATKGGGSGNTIYF. The CDR3 DNA sequence: TGTGCCACGAAGGGGGGCGGCTCTGGAAACACCATATATTTT.

V is TRBV5-8 and J is TRBJ1-6; TRBD1 is a possible D gene (5 bases). Per the germline V gene, CDR1 is SGHTS and CDR2 is YDEGEE. This CDR3 has 14 residues. V lost 4 bases to trimming and J lost 5 bases, with 10 bases between them. CDR3 DNA sequence: TGTGCCAGCAGCCGGACAAGGAATAATTCACCCCTCCACTTT. This encodes CASSRTRNNSPLHF.

This clone was observed a single time. This chain uses TRBV7-9 with TRBJ2-7; unclear D gene. With 1 base removed from V and 2 bases from J, the gap between germline ends came to 9 bases. CDR3 size: 14 residues. Germline V gene data show CDR1 as SEHNR and CDR2 as FQNEAQ (reference sequence). In nucleotides, the CDR3 is TGTGCCAGCAGCTTAGGACGGATCGCCTACGAGCAGTACTTC. Translating it yields CASSLGRIAYEQYF.

The J gene is TRBJ1-5, the V gene TRBV7-2, with D possibly matching TRBD1 (6 bases). V lost 8 bases and J 9 bases, leaving 17 bases between the germline ends. The germline V gene has CDR1 SGHTA and CDR2 FQGNSA. The CDR3 covers 13 residues. The CDR3 reads CASGHGGNGPQHF. In DNA, the CDR3 is TGTGCCAGCGGCCATGGGGGCAACGGGCCCCAGCATTTT.

CDR3 residues: CASSPAAGYYGYTF. In nucleotides, the CDR3 is TGTGCCAGCAGCCCCGCGGCAGGGTACTATGGCTACACCTTC. This chain connects TRBV9 to TRBJ1-2, with a possible D match to TRBD1 (5 bases). The CDR3 is 14 residues long. Trimming left V 4 bases short and J 3 bases short, with 13 bases between. Germline V gene sequence: CDR1 SGDLS, CDR2 YYNGEE.

The rearrangement joins TRBV9 to TRBJ2-2; 9 bases map to TRBD2. V lost 0 bases to trimming and J lost 7 bases; unmatched junction nucleotides: 4. The CDR3 has 15 residues. CDR1 is SGDLS and CDR2 is YYNGEE in the germline V gene. The CDR3, as DNA: TGTGCCAGCAGCGTAGTGGGACTAGCATTCGGGGAGCTGTTTTTT. It translates to CASSVVGLAFGELFF.

This chain uses TRBV19 with TRBJ1-1, with a possible D match to TRBD1 (5 bases). Trimming removed 9 bases from V and 7 bases from J, with 9 bases in between. The CDR3 spans 10 residues. The germline gives CDR1 LNHDA, CDR2 SQIVND (reference sequence). The CDR3 loop reads CASSGGEAFF. The CDR3 DNA follows: TGTGCCAGCTCGGGGGGTGAAGCTTTCTTT.

The chain carries TRBV4-3 and TRBJ2-2; a weak D match, TRBD1 (6 bases). The V and J ends lost 7 bases and 2 bases respectively, with 11 bases between them. CDR3 length: 14 amino acids. Germline V gene sequence: CDR1 LGHNA, CDR2 YSLEER. CDR3 DNA sequence: TGCGCCAGCAATTCCGGGACAAACACCGGGGAGCTGTTTTTT. Its translation: CASNSGTNTGELFF.

This chain links TRBV7-7 with TRBJ2-1; a weak D match, TRBD1 (5 bases). The CDR3 covers 13 residues. With 1 base removed from V and 8 bases from J, the gap between germline ends came to 9 bases. The germline V gene encodes CDR1 SSHAT and CDR2 FNYEAQ (reference sequence). The CDR3 spells CASSLGQGDEQFF. In nucleotides, the CDR3 is TGTGCCAGCAGCTTAGGGCAGGGCGATGAGCAGTTCTTC.

The chain is built from TRBV24-1 and TRBJ1-5; 9 bases agree with TRBD1. Trimming took 4 bases from V and 2 from J; bases not matched to a gene: 8. The CDR3 contains 17 residues. Germline loops: CDR1 KGHDR, CDR2 SFDVKD. CDR3 DNA: TGTGCCACCAGTGACCCGGGACAGGGTCAAGGCAATCAGCCCCAGCATTTT. Translated: CATSDPGQGQGNQPQHF.